These 5 T cell receptor beta chains came from one sample sequenced in a study of CD8 T cells in Susac syndrome. The RNA input was roughly 0.45 to 1 ug, and it was reverse transcribed with random hexamers. TCRdb redid the calling of the immunoSEQ multiplex PCR reads with MiXCR, one entry per CDR3 protein. The data hold almost 450,000 distinct CDR3 sequences, with about 85% observed a single time. The sample consisted of CD8+ T cells from PBMCs. All receptors derive from a human donor with multiple sclerosis.

This clonotype was observed a handful of times. The chain has TRBV12-3 or TRBV12-4 and TRBJ2-5, with 13 bases aligning to TRBD2. Germline trimming cut 5 bases from V and 5 bases from J; bases unmatched to any gene: 8. CDR3 length equals 16 residues. CDR3 amino acids: CASSTGTSGNLETQYF. CDR3 bases: TGTGCCAGCAGTACGGGGACTAGCGGGAATTTGGAGACCCAGTACTTC.

V is TRBV12-3 or TRBV12-4 and J is TRBJ2-5, with 11 bases fitting TRBD2. V was clipped by 8 bases and J by 2 bases; unmatched bases: 7. The CDR3 is 15 amino acids. The DNA for the CDR3 is TGTGCCAGCTACCGGGGGACTAGCGGACAAGAGACCCAGTACTTC. Encoded protein: CASYRGTSGQETQYF.

The chain recombines TRBV4-1 with TRBJ1-2; 9 nucleotides line up with TRBD1. CDR3 length equals 15 residues. Germline V CDR1 and CDR2: MGHRA, YSYEKL. The ends lost 2 bases at V and 7 bases at J; junction bases unmatched: 8. The CDR3 loop reads CASSQILGQGLGYTF. The CDR3 bases are TGCGCCAGCAGCCAAATCCTAGGACAGGGGCTTGGCTACACCTTC.

This clonotype was found once. The chain carries TRBV10-3 and TRBJ1-3, with D unclear. Trimming removed 2 bases from V and 6 bases from J, with 8 bases in between. The CDR3 is 13 amino acids. The germline gives CDR1 ENHRY, CDR2 SYGVKD. CDR3 in DNA: TGTGCCATCAGTGAGGACTTATCAAACACCATATATTTT. Its translation is CAISEDLSNTIYF.

The chain combines TRBV25-1 with TRBJ1-2, with unresolved D. This CDR3 comprises 14 residues. Germline lookup yields CDR1 MGHDK and CDR2 SYGVNS. V lost 2 bases to trimming and J lost 8 bases, with 15 bases between them. The chain's CDR3 is CASSEPEPGEGYTF. The CDR3 nucleotides are TGTGCCAGCAGTGAACCAGAGCCCGGGGAGGGCTACACCTTC.